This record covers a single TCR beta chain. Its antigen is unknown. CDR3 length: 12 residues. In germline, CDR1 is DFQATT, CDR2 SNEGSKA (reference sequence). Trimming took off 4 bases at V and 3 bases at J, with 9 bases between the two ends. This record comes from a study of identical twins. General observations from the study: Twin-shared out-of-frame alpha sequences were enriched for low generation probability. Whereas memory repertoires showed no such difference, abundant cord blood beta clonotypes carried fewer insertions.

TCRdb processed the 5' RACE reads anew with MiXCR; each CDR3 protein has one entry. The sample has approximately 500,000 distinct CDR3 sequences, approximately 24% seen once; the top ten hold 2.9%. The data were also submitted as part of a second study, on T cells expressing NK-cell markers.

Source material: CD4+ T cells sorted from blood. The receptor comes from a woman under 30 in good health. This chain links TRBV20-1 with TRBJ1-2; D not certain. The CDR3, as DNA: TGCAGTGCTAAACGCGGGGACTATGGCTACACCTTC. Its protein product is CSAKRGDYGYTF.